One TCR beta chain is described in this entry. The junction had 14 bases not matched to a gene; V was cut back by 5 bases and J by 8 bases. The CDR3 is 16 residues long. The germline gives CDR1 MNHEY, CDR2 SMNVEV (reference sequence). The entry originates in a study of blood T cell repertoires in COVID-19. Looking at the study overall: Acute-phase and convalescent COVID-19 samples originated in the United States, Italy and Spain. T cells, B-cell-depleted T cells, or PBMCs supplied cDNA or gDNA.

Original analysis: Nucleated cell number was recorded as an estimate derived from reference gene primer amplification. Sequenced by immunoSEQ multiplex PCR; TCRdb stores in-frame clones only, minus some. V and J calls and clone size are copied from that table; D and trimming were computed from the DNA. The sample holds hundreds of thousands of clones, under 90% seen once. The V call is TRBV27, the J call TRBJ2-1, with 8 bases identical to TRBD2. The sequencing input was peripheral blood. The receptor was derived from a human donor in a cohort sampled during active COVID-19. The CDR3, as DNA: TGTGCCAGCAGTCCCCTTGGGGTAGCGGGGATCGATGAGCAGTTCTTC. This codes for CASSPLGVAGIDEQFF.